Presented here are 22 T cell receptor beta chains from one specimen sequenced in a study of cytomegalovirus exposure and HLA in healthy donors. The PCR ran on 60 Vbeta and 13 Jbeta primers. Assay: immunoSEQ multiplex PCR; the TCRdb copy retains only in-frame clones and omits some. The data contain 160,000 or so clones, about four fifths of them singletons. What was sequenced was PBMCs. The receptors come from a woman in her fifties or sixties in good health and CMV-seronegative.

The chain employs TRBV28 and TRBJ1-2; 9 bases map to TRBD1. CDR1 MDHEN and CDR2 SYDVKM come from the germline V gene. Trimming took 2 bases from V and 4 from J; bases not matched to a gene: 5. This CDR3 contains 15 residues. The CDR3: CASSLRDRVFYGYTF. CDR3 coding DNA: TGTGCCAGCAGTTTAAGGGACAGGGTATTCTATGGCTACACCTTC.

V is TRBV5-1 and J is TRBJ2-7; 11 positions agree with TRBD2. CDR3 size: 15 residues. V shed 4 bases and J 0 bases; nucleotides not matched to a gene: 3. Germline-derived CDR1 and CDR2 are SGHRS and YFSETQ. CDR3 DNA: TGCGCCAGCAGCAAGACTAGCGGGGTCTCCTACGAGCAGTACTTC. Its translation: CASSKTSGVSYEQYF.

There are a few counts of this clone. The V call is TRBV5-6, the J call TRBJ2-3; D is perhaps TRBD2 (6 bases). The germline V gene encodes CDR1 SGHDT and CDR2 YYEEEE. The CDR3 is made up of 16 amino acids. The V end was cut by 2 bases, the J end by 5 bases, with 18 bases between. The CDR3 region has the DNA TGTGCCAGCAGCTTTGGTGATCCGGGAGCGGGAGATACGCAGTATTTT. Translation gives CASSFGDPGAGDTQYF.

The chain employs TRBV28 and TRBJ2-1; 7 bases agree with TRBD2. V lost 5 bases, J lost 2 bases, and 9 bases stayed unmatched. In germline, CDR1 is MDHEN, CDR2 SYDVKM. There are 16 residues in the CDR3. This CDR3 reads CASSLSPGGPYNEQFF. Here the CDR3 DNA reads TGTGCCAGCAGTCTCTCCCCGGGGGGACCCTACAATGAGCAGTTCTTC.

The CDR3 sequence is CASSEGGQQYF. The DNA of the CDR3 is TGTGCCAGCAGTGAAGGGGGACAGCAGTATTTT. This chain joins TRBV2 and TRBJ2-3; D perhaps matches TRBD1 (6 bases). The CDR3 has 11 amino acids. Per germline, CDR1 SNHLY and CDR2 FYNNEI. Trimming cost V 1 base and J 11 bases, with 7 bases left between them. The full variable domain, in which reference TRBV2 and TRBJ2-3 provide the parts outside the CDR3, is EPEVTQTPSHQVTQMGQEVILRCVPISNHLYFYWYRQILGQKVEFLVSFYNNEISEKSEIFDDQFSVERPDGSNFTLKIRSTKLEDSAMYFCASSEGGQQYFGPGTRLTVL.

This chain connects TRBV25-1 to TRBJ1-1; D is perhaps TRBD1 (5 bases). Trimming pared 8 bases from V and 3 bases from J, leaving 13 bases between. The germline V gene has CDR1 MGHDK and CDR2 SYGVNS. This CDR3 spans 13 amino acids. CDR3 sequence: CASSPQGDTEAFF. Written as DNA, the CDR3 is TGTGCCAGCTCCCCTCAAGGGGACACTGAAGCTTTCTTT. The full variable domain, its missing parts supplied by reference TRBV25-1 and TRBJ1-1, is EADIYQTPRYLVIGTGKKITLECSQTMGHDKMYWYQQDPGMELHLIHYSYGVNSTEKGDLSSESTVSRIRTEHFPLTLESARPSHTSQYLCASSPQGDTEAFFGQGTRLTVV.

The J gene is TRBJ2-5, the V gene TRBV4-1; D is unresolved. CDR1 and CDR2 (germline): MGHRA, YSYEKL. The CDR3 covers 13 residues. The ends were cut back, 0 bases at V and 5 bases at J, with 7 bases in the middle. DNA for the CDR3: TGCGCCAGCAGCCAAGACGACTTGGAGACCCAGTACTTC. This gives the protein CASSQDDLETQYF.

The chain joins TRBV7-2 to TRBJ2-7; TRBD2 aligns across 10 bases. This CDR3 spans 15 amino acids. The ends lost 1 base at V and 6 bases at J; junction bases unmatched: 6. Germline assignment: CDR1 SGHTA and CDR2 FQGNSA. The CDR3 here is CASSLVAGGGSEQYF. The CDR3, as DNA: TGTGCCAGCAGCTTAGTAGCGGGGGGTGGATCCGAGCAGTACTTC.

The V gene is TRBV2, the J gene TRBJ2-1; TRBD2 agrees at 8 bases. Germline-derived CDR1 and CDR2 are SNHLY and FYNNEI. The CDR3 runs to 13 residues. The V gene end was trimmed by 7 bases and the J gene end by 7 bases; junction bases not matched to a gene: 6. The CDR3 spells CASTLAGRNEQFF. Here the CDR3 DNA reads TGTGCCAGCACCCTAGCGGGTAGAAATGAGCAGTTCTTC.

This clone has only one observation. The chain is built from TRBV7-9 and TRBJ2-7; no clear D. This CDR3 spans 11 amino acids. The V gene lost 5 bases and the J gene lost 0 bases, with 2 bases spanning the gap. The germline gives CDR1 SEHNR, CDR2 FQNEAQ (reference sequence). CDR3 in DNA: TGTGCCAGCAGCCACTCCTACGAGCAGTACTTC. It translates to CASSHSYEQYF.

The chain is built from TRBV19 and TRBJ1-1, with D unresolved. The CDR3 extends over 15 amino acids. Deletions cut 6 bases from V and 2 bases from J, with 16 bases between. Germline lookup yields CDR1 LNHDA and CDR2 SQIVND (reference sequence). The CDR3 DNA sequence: TGTGCCAGTAGCGATCCCGGGAGGTCAAACACTGAAGCTTTCTTT. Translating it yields CASSDPGRSNTEAFF.

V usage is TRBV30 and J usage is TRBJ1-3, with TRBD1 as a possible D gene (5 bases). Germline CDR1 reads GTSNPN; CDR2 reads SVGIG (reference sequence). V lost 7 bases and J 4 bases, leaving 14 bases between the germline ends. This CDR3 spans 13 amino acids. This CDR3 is CASEAGPGNTIYF. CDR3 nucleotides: TGTGCCTCGGAAGCAGGGCCGGGAAACACCATATATTTT.

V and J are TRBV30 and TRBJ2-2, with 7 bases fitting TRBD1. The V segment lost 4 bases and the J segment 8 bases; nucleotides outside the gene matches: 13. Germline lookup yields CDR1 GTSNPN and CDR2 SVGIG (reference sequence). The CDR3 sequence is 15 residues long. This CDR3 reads CAWKIAGTAAGELFF. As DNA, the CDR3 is TGTGCCTGGAAGATAGCCGGGACAGCGGCGGGGGAGCTGTTTTTT.

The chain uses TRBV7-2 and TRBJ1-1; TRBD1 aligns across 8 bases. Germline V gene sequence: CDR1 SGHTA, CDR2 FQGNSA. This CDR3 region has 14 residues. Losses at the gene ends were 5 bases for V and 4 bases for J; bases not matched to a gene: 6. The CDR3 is CASSGRGQGTEAFF. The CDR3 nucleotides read TGTGCCAGCAGCGGCAGGGGGCAGGGCACTGAAGCTTTCTTT.

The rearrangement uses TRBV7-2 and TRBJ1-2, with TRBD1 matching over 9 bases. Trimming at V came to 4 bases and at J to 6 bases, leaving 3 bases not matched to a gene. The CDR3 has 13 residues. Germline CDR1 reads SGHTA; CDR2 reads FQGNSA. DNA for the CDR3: TGTGCCAGCAGCTCCCGGACAGGGGATGGCTACACCTTC. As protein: CASSSRTGDGYTF. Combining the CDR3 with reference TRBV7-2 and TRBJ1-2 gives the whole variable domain GAGVSQSPSNKVTEKGKDVELRCDPISGHTALYWYRQSLGQGLEFLIYFQGNSAPDKSGLPSDRFSAERTGGSVSTLTIQRTQQEDSAVYLCASSSRTGDGYTFGSGTRLTVV.

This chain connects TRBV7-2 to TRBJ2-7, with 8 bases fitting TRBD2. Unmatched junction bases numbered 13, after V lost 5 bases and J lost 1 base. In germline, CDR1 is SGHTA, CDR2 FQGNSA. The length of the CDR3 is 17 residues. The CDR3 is CASSPPGGRGDSYEQYF. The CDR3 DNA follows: TGTGCCAGCAGCCCCCCGGGGGGGCGGGGGGATTCCTACGAGCAGTACTTC.

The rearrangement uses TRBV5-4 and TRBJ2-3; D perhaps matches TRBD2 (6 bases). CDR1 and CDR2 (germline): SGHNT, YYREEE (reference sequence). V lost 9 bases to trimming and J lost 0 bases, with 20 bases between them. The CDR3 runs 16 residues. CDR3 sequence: CAISAGGGRSTDTQYF. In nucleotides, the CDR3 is TGTGCCATCTCAGCGGGTGGCGGACGGAGCACAGATACGCAGTATTTT.

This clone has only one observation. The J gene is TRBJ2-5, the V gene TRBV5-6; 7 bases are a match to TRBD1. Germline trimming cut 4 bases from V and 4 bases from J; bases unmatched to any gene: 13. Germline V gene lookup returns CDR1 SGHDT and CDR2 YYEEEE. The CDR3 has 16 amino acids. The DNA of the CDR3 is TGTGCCAGCAGCGACCCAACAGGGGCCCAAGGAGAGACCCAGTACTTC. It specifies CASSDPTGAQGETQYF.

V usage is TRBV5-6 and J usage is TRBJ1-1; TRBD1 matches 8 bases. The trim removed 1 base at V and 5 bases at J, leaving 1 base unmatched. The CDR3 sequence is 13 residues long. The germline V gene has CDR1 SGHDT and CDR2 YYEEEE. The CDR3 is CASSLTGGTEAFF. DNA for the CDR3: TGTGCCAGCAGCTTGACAGGGGGAACTGAAGCTTTCTTT.

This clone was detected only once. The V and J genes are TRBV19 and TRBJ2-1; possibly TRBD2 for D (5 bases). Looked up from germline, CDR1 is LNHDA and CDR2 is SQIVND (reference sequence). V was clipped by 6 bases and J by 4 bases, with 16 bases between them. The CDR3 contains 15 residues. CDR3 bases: TGTGCCAGTAGCGCAGAGGGCCAACGATACAATGAGCAGTTCTTC. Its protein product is CASSAEGQRYNEQFF.

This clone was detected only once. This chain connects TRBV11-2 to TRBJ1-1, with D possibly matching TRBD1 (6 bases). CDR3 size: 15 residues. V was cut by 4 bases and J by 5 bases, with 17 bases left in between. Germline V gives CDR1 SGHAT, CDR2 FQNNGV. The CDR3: CASSSQTGGGTEAFF. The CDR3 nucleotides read TGTGCCAGCAGCTCACAGACAGGCGGGGGTACTGAAGCTTTCTTT.

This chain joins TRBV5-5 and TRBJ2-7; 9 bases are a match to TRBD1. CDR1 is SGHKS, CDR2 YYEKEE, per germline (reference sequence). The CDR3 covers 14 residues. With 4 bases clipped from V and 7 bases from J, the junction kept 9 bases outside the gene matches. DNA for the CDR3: TGTGCCAGCAGCCCACCCGGGACAGGGAAGGAGCAGTACTTC. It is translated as CASSPPGTGKEQYF.